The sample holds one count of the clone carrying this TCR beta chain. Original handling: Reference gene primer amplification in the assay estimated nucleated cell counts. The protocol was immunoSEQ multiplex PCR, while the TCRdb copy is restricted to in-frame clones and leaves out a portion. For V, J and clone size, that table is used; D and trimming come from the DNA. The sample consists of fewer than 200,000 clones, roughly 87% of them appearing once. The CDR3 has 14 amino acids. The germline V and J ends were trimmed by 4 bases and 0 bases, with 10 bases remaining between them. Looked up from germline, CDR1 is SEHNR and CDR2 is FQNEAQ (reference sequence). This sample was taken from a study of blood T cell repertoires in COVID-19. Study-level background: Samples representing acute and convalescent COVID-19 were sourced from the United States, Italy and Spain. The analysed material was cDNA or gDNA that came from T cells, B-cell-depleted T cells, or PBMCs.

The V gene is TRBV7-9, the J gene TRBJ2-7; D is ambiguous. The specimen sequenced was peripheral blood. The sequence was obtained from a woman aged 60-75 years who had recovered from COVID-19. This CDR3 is CASSSPASSYEQYF. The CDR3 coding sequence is TGTGCCAGCAGCTCTCCAGCGTCCTCCTACGAGCAGTACTTC.